This T cell receptor (beta chain) was observed in a study of molecular identifiers for immune sequencing clone quantification. Study-level results: Sizes of highly expanded clones could be underestimated through identical TCRs sharing a barcode.

Bulk TCR libraries were made with methods that had been previously described and with listed TCR primers. A single record per CDR3 protein comes from TCRdb applying MiXCR to the PCR reads. The data contain 400,000 to 600,000 distinct CDR3 sequences, roughly a fifth of them singletons. This clonotype occurred many times. Its antigen remains unknown. Germline CDR1 MNHEY, CDR2 SVGEGT. The germline V and J ends were trimmed by 7 bases and 2 bases, with 12 bases remaining between them. There are 13 residues in the CDR3. The sequence was obtained from a human donor in good health. Some libraries in this study had Jurkat cell RNA spiked in. This chain connects TRBV6-2 or TRBV6-3 to TRBJ2-7; D possibly corresponds to TRBD2 (6 bases). Source material: naive CD8+ T cells from blood, with Jurkat cell RNA spiked in. Subset given: FACS-sorted CD8+CD4-CCR7+CD45RA+ naive T cells. The CDR3 here is CASNPGLTYEQYF. CDR3 coding DNA: TGTGCCAGCAACCCGGGACTTACCTACGAGCAGTACTTC.